Below are 8 T cell receptor beta chains sequenced from a single sample in a study of tumor and adjacent non-tumor tissue in lung cancer. The template was RNA from unsorted bulk tissue. The library came from three nested PCR rounds adapted from ARM-PCR protocols. From the multiplex PCR reads, TCRdb called clonotypes with MiXCR, one entry per CDR3 protein. Of around 140,000 distinct CDR3 sequences listed, around 66% are singletons. The specimen was lung tumor tissue. The receptors stem from a man aged 55 to 70 with small cell lung cancer.

V usage is TRBV6-2 or TRBV6-3 and J usage is TRBJ2-5; D perhaps matches TRBD2 (6 bases). V was clipped by 5 bases and J by 9 bases, with 16 bases between them. Germline assignment: CDR1 MNHEY and CDR2 SVGEGT. The CDR3 has 13 residues. The CDR3 is CASSPLPREAQYF. In DNA form, the CDR3 reads TGTGCCAGCAGTCCCCTCCCTAGGGAGGCCCAGTACTTC.

This clonotype was seen ten or more times. The chain is built from TRBV12-3 or TRBV12-4 and TRBJ2-3, with 7 bases fitting TRBD2. The CDR3 is 14 amino acids. Unmatched junction bases numbered 9, after V lost 7 bases and J lost 5 bases. The CDR3 is CASTPGTTGDTQYF. CDR3 coding DNA: TGTGCCAGCACCCCCGGGACTACAGGAGATACGCAGTATTTT.

The chain links TRBV5-1 to TRBJ1-1; TRBD1 matches at 8 bases. Germline CDR1 and CDR2: SGHRS and YFSETQ. CDR3 length equals 15 residues. Trimming took 7 bases from V and 1 from J; bases not matched to a gene: 9. The DNA of the CDR3 is TGCGCCAGCTCCTATGGACAGGGCGGGAACACTGAAGCTTTCTTT. Translating it yields CASSYGQGGNTEAFF.

About this clonotype: One end of the junction is discordant with germline, which a read error may explain. CDR3 bases: TGTGCCATCAGCCCCCGTGGGGGGGGGATCAATGAGCAGTTCTTC. Its protein is CAISPRGGGINEQFF. This rearrangement joins TRBV5-4 to TRBJ2-1; 7 bases are a match to TRBD2. This CDR3 comprises 15 residues. Per the germline V gene, CDR1 is SGHNT and CDR2 is YYREEE (reference sequence).

The chain joins TRBV6-6 to TRBJ1-5, with TRBD1 matching 7 bases. The CDR3 totals 14 residues. The germline CDR1 and CDR2 sequences are MNHNY and SVGAGI (reference sequence). V lost 0 bases, J lost 7 bases, and 3 bases stayed unmatched. CDR3 in amino acids: CASSYSTGDQPQHF. DNA for the CDR3: TGTGCCAGCAGTTACTCCACAGGGGACCAGCCCCAGCATTTT.

The chain links TRBV6-5 to TRBJ2-7, with D maybe TRBD1 (6 bases). Germline CDR1 MNHEY, CDR2 SVGAGI. V lost 6 bases and J lost 4, with 19 bases in between. There are 15 residues in the CDR3. The CDR3 DNA reads TGTGCCAGCAGGTGGGGGCTAGGGCCAGGTTACGAGCAGTACGTC. Its protein product is CASRWGLGPGYEQYV.

This clonotype has only one observation. The rearrangement links TRBV20-1 to TRBJ2-5, with 9 bases matching TRBD2. The CDR3 loop spans 13 amino acids. CDR1 DFQATT and CDR2 SNEGSKA come from the germline V gene (reference sequence). V shed 8 bases, J shed 7 bases, and the junction held 11 bases outside the gene matches. CDR3 loop: CSPGGLADGTQYF. The CDR3 DNA follows: TGCAGTCCTGGGGGACTAGCTGACGGGACCCAGTACTTC.

With respect to this clonotype: An end of the junction does not agree with germline; a read error may underlie this. V gene TRBV6-5 combines with J gene TRBJ1-2; possible D gene TRBD1, 6 bases. Germline V CDR1 and CDR2: MNHEY, SVGAGI. The CDR3 is 14 amino acids. The CDR3 nucleotides read TGTGCCAGCACCCCCACGACAGGACTCTATGGCTATACCTTC. This sequence encodes CASTPTTGLYGYTF.